The 20 T cell receptor beta chains reported below all come from one sample, sequenced in a study of cytomegalovirus exposure and HLA in healthy donors. The study ran its PCR with 60 Vbeta and 13 Jbeta primers. Produced via immunoSEQ multiplex PCR; TCRdb's table is partial and in-frame only. The sample yields about 120,000 clones, around 75% seen once. Sequencing input: PBMCs. The receptors were sampled from a woman in her forties in good health and CMV-seropositive.

The chain links TRBV4-3 to TRBJ1-5, with D possibly being TRBD1 (6 bases). Deletions cut 0 bases from V and 5 bases from J, with 11 bases between. CDR3 length: 15 amino acids. Germline values: CDR1 LGHNA, CDR2 YSLEER. CDR3 DNA: TGCGCCAGCAGCCAAGATCAAACAGGGCATCAGCCCCAGCATTTT. Protein product: CASSQDQTGHQPQHF.

The chain joins TRBV19 to TRBJ2-1; possibly TRBD2 for D (5 bases). V was trimmed by 5 bases and J by 3 bases, leaving 17 bases between them. The germline CDR1 and CDR2 sequences are LNHDA and SQIVND (reference sequence). This CDR3 contains 16 residues. In nucleotides, the CDR3 is TGTGCCAGTAGTTCGTGGACTGAACTCCACTACAATGAGCAGTTCTTC. It is translated as CASSSWTELHYNEQFF.

This clone appeared a few times. The chain links TRBV30 to TRBJ2-7, with 7 bases aligning to TRBD1. With 0 bases clipped from V and 0 bases from J, the junction kept 8 bases outside the gene matches. This CDR3 has 16 amino acids. Germline CDR1 reads GTSNPN; CDR2 reads SVGIG (reference sequence). The CDR3, as DNA: TGTGCCTGGAGTGTCTTAAAGGGACAGAGCTCCTACGAGCAGTACTTC. This codes for CAWSVLKGQSSYEQYF.

The chain uses TRBV6-6 and TRBJ2-5; the D is unclear. CDR3 length: 12 residues. The V and J ends lost 6 bases and 2 bases respectively, with 7 bases between them. Germline V lookup: CDR1 MNHNY, CDR2 SVGAGI (reference sequence). CDR3 sequence (DNA): TGTGCCAGCAGATTGACACAAGAGACCCAGTACTTC. It codes for CASRLTQETQYF.

This clone was recorded once. The rearrangement joins TRBV7-2 to TRBJ2-7; TRBD2 matches 7 bases. CDR1 SGHTA and CDR2 FQGNSA come from the germline V gene. The CDR3 sequence is 14 residues long. Germline trimming cut 2 bases from V and 2 bases from J; bases unmatched to any gene: 3. Written as DNA, the CDR3 is TGTGCCAGCAGCTTATCGGCGGGAGCCTACGAGCAGTACTTC. It specifies CASSLSAGAYEQYF. Supplemented by reference TRBV7-2 and TRBJ2-7, the full variable domain reads GAGVSQSPSNKVTEKGKDVELRCDPISGHTALYWYRQSLGQGLEFLIYFQGNSAPDKSGLPSDRFSAERTGGSVSTLTIQRTQQEDSAVYLCASSLSAGAYEQYFGPGTRLTVT.

V usage is TRBV6-4 and J usage is TRBJ2-3, with TRBD1 identical over 9 bases. The CDR3 extends over 16 amino acids. The germline V gene has CDR1 MRHNA and CDR2 SNTAGT. V trimming: 6 bases; J trimming: 0 bases; junction bases outside the gene matches: 7. The CDR3 protein is CASRPGTGISTDTQYF. The CDR3 DNA sequence: TGTGCCAGCAGACCAGGGACAGGGATTAGCACAGATACGCAGTATTTT.

CDR3 amino acids: CASSLRSGGKNEQFF. The CDR3 DNA reads as TGTGCCAGCAGCTTACGATCGGGAGGTAAGAATGAGCAGTTCTTC. The chain links TRBV5-6 to TRBJ2-1, with 7 bases identical to TRBD2. Germline V gene data show CDR1 as SGHDT and CDR2 as YYEEEE. This CDR3 has 15 residues. Trimming removed 2 bases from V and 7 bases from J; junction bases left unmatched: 9. Drawing the rest from reference TRBV5-6 and TRBJ2-1, the complete variable domain is DAGVTQSPTHLIKTRGQQVTLRCSPKSGHDTVSWYQQALGQGPQFIFQYYEEEERQRGNFPDRFSGHQFPNYSSELNVNALLLGDSALYLCASSLRSGGKNEQFFGPGTRLTVL.

This chain joins TRBV19 and TRBJ1-2; TRBD1 aligns across 10 bases. CDR3 length equals 15 residues. The germline V gene encodes CDR1 LNHDA and CDR2 SQIVND (reference sequence). V lost 4 bases to trimming and J lost 1 base; unmatched junction nucleotides: 3. CDR3 DNA: TGTGCCAGTAGTACGACAGGGGGCGGTAACTATGGCTACACCTTC. It yields the protein CASSTTGGGNYGYTF.

This clone was seen only once. The chain's CDR3 is CASSLGDRGGYGYTF. As DNA, the CDR3 is TGTGCCAGCAGCTTGGGCGACAGGGGCGGCTATGGCTACACCTTC. The rearrangement uses TRBV5-6 and TRBJ1-2, with 8 bases fitting TRBD1. After removal of 0 bases from V and 4 bases from J, the junction contained 5 bases not matched to a gene. The germline CDR1 and CDR2 sequences are SGHDT and YYEEEE. The CDR3 runs to 15 residues.

V and J are TRBV5-1 and TRBJ2-5, with a weak D call TRBD1 (5 bases). The CDR3 sequence is 14 residues long. Looked up from germline, CDR1 is SGHRS and CDR2 is YFSETQ. V lost 5 bases, J lost 1 base, and 12 bases lay in between. The CDR3 nucleotides read TGCGCCAGCAGGGTGGGGCTTGGCCAAGAGACCCAGTACTTC. Its protein product is CASRVGLGQETQYF.

This chain joins TRBV6-6 and TRBJ1-1; D is perhaps TRBD1 (6 bases). CDR1 is MNHNY and CDR2 is SVGAGI in the germline V gene (reference sequence). V lost 5 bases and J lost 1, with 14 bases in between. This CDR3 is 15 amino acids long. DNA for the CDR3: TGTGCCAGCAGTCCCCGGCCGGGACAGAACACTGAAGCTTTCTTT. Amino acid sequence: CASSPRPGQNTEAFF.

The CDR3 sequence: CASSLGTSGLYNEQFF. CDR3 in DNA: TGTGCCAGCAGCTTAGGGACTAGCGGGTTATACAATGAGCAGTTCTTC. The V call is TRBV7-6, the J call TRBJ2-1; 11 positions agree with TRBD2. The CDR3 sequence is 16 residues long. Germline values: CDR1 SGHVS, CDR2 FNYEAQ. The V and J ends lost 1 base and 4 bases, in that order; junction bases with no gene match: 3.

The chain joins TRBV9 to TRBJ1-1, with D possibly TRBD1 on 6 matching bases. Germline CDR1 reads SGDLS; CDR2 reads YYNGEE. V was shortened by 0 bases and J by 4 bases, with 16 bases between the two germline ends. This CDR3 region has 16 residues. CDR3 region: CASSVAGGEEGTEAFF. CDR3 nucleotide sequence: TGTGCCAGCAGCGTAGCGGGGGGCGAGGAGGGCACTGAAGCTTTCTTT.

This rearrangement joins TRBV6-5 to TRBJ1-1; possibly TRBD1 for D (6 bases). Germline lookup yields CDR1 MNHEY and CDR2 SVGAGI. This CDR3 has 15 amino acids. The V end lost 2 bases, the J end lost 5 bases, and 15 bases lay between the germline ends. The CDR3 coding sequence is TGTGCCAGCAGTTACCTTGAGGGGGGGGAAACTGAAGCTTTCTTT. This codes for CASSYLEGGETEAFF.

The chain recombines TRBV5-4 with TRBJ1-2; TRBD1 matches 8 bases. CDR1 and CDR2 (germline): SGHNT, YYREEE (reference sequence). V trimming: 4 bases; J trimming: 1 base; junction bases outside the gene matches: 6. The CDR3 is made up of 15 amino acids. CDR3 residues: CASSPATGVNYGYTF. The CDR3 coding sequence is TGTGCCAGCAGCCCCGCGACAGGGGTTAACTATGGCTACACCTTC. Full variable domain (remainder filled in from reference TRBV5-4 and TRBJ1-2): ETGVTQSPTHLIKTRGQQVTLRCSSQSGHNTVSWYQQALGQGPQFIFQYYREEENGRGNFPPRFSGLQFPNYSSELNVNALELDDSALYLCASSPATGVNYGYTFGSGTRLTVV.

This clone was seen more than once but under ten times. This rearrangement joins TRBV4-1 to TRBJ2-5; the match to TRBD1 covers 8 bases. The closer fit of TRBJ2-7 to the DNA end suggests the J call may be wrong. There are 13 residues in the CDR3. The germline gives CDR1 MGHRA, CDR2 YSYEKL. The CDR3 DNA reads as TGCGCCAGCAACGATGACAGGGGCCACGAGCAGTACTTC. Its translation is CASNDDRGHEQYF.

This clone was observed a handful of times. The J gene is TRBJ2-3, the V gene TRBV7-2, with 7 nucleotides matching TRBD1. Germline CDR1 SGHTA, CDR2 FQGNSA. V was pared by 5 bases and J by 4 bases, with 9 bases of the junction left unmatched. There are 15 residues in the CDR3. CDR3 protein: CASSPTRGGADTQYF. The CDR3 DNA reads as TGTGCCAGCAGCCCCACTAGAGGGGGCGCAGATACGCAGTATTTT. Variable domain in full (rest from reference TRBV7-2 and TRBJ2-3): GAGVSQSPSNKVTEKGKDVELRCDPISGHTALYWYRQSLGQGLEFLIYFQGNSAPDKSGLPSDRFSAERTGGSVSTLTIQRTQQEDSAVYLCASSPTRGGADTQYFGPGTRLTVL.

The chain couples TRBV30 to TRBJ1-2, with no clear D. CDR3 size: 16 residues. V lost 4 bases and J 2 bases, leaving 20 bases between the germline ends. Germline CDR1 and CDR2: GTSNPN and SVGIG (reference sequence). CDR3 in DNA: TGTGCCTGGAAAGGCCCCGATCTGGGGAGGAACTATGGCTACACCTTC. Its protein is CAWKGPDLGRNYGYTF.

The chain uses TRBV7-2 and TRBJ2-3, with 11 nucleotides matching TRBD2. V was clipped by 7 bases and J by 2 bases; unmatched bases: 8. From germline, CDR1 is SGHTA and CDR2 FQGNSA. The CDR3 is made up of 16 amino acids. The CDR3 DNA sequence: TGTGCCAGCACCCTCTCTAGCGGGGGGCACACAGATACGCAGTATTTT. The encoded protein is CASTLSSGGHTDTQYF. The whole variable domain, remainder taken from reference TRBV7-2 and TRBJ2-3, is GAGVSQSPSNKVTEKGKDVELRCDPISGHTALYWYRQSLGQGLEFLIYFQGNSAPDKSGLPSDRFSAERTGGSVSTLTIQRTQQEDSAVYLCASTLSSGGHTDTQYFGPGTRLTVL.

The chain uses TRBV5-6 and TRBJ2-3; TRBD2 is a possible D gene (5 bases). Germline values: CDR1 SGHDT, CDR2 YYEEEE. The CDR3 contains 15 residues. V lost 1 base and J lost 3, with 12 bases in between. CDR3 nucleotide sequence: TGTGCCAGCAGCTTGAGGACCAGCGGAACAGATACGCAGTATTTT. Protein product: CASSLRTSGTDTQYF.